These 10 T cell receptor beta chains were sequenced from one sample in a study of OX40 agonist ivuxolimab in advanced cancers. Produced via immunoSEQ multiplex PCR; TCRdb's table is partial and in-frame only. This sample has around 27,000 clones, with approximately 84% found just once. The sample in question was CD4+ or CD8+ T cells sorted from blood, obtained in a trial of the OX40 agonist ivuxolimab. The source of these receptors is an adult with an advanced solid tumor such as melanoma, head and neck, liver or kidney cancer.

J is TRBJ2-3 and V is TRBV13; D is uncertain. CDR3 size: 12 residues. Germline lookup yields CDR1 PRHDT and CDR2 FYEKMQ (reference sequence). Trimming cost V 5 bases and J 3 bases, with 6 bases left between them. In DNA, the CDR3 is TGTGCCAGCAGCCTTAGAACAGATACGCAGTATTTT. Protein: CASSLRTDTQYF.

The V call is TRBV19, the J call TRBJ2-1; D ambiguous. CDR1 is LNHDA, CDR2 SQIVND, per germline (reference sequence). Trimming left V 0 bases short and J 6 bases short, with 9 bases between. The CDR3 covers 14 residues. The CDR3 nucleotides read TGTGCCAGTAGTATAGACGGCGCAATCAATGAGCAGTTCTTC. This codes for CASSIDGAINEQFF.

By sample fraction, this clone is medium-sized (0.01 to 0.1%). The rearrangement joins TRBV28 to TRBJ1-2; D is undetermined. V was trimmed by 2 bases and J by 0 bases, leaving 16 bases between them. The CDR3 extends over 17 amino acids. CDR1 MDHEN and CDR2 SYDVKM come from the germline V gene. The CDR3 spells CASSLQDWSAANYGYTF. The CDR3 DNA reads as TGTGCCAGCAGTTTACAGGACTGGTCCGCAGCTAACTATGGCTACACCTTC.

J is TRBJ1-1 and V is TRBV7-9; TRBD1 might be the D (6 bases). V lost 5 bases and J lost 8, with 18 bases in between. The germline gives CDR1 SEHNR, CDR2 FQNEAQ (reference sequence). The CDR3 is 14 residues long. The CDR3 protein is CASSQGGSLQEAFF. CDR3 sequence (DNA): TGTGCCAGCAGCCAAGGGGGTAGCCTCCAGGAAGCTTTCTTT. Variable domain in full (rest from reference TRBV7-9 and TRBJ1-1): DTGVSQNPRHKITKRGQNVTFRCDPISEHNRLYWYRQTLGQGPEFLTYFQNEAQLEKSRLLSDRFSAERPKGSFSTLEIQRTEQGDSAMYLCASSQGGSLQEAFFGQGTRLTVV.

This clone was detected only a few times. CDR3 sequence (DNA): TGTGCCAGCATCGGTTCTGAAGCTTTCTTT. Translated: CASIGSEAFF. The V call is TRBV6-6, the J call TRBJ1-1; D remains ambiguous. V lost 7 bases and J 6 bases, leaving 6 bases between the germline ends. The CDR3 spans 10 residues. Germline V lookup: CDR1 MNHNY, CDR2 SVGAGI (reference sequence).

This clone was observed a few times. The chain links TRBV27 to TRBJ1-1; no clear D. The V and J ends lost 6 bases and 3 bases respectively, with 14 bases between them. CDR1 MNHEY and CDR2 SMNVEV come from the germline V gene (reference sequence). CDR3 length: 14 amino acids. Written as DNA, the CDR3 is TGTGCCAGCAGCTTGAGCCAGACGGACACTGAAGCTTTCTTT. This gives the protein CASSLSQTDTEAFF.

The gene calls are TRBV27 and TRBJ2-7, with 12 bases lining up with TRBD1. Germline CDR1 is MNHEY and CDR2 is SMNVEV (reference sequence). V lost 6 bases, J lost 6 bases, and 3 bases stayed unmatched. The CDR3 runs to 13 residues. CDR3 in amino acids: CASSGTGGLEQYF. DNA for the CDR3: TGTGCCAGCAGCGGGACAGGGGGCCTCGAGCAGTACTTC.

This sequence joins TRBV4-3 and TRBJ2-1, with D possibly being TRBD2 (5 bases). Trimming cost V 1 base and J 0 bases, with 10 bases left between them. The CDR3 length is 16 residues. Germline V gene sequence: CDR1 LGHNA, CDR2 YSLEER. For the CDR3, the DNA is TGCGCCAGCAGCCAAGTTTTGGGGAGCTCCTACAATGAGCAGTTCTTC. It encodes CASSQVLGSSYNEQFF.

V and J are TRBV4-2 and TRBJ2-3; no definite D call. V was cut by 0 bases and J by 1 base, with 11 bases left in between. The CDR3 runs 16 residues. Germline CDR1 and CDR2: LGHNA and YNFKEQ. CDR3 loop: CASSQDGKTGTDTQYF. The CDR3 DNA is TGTGCCAGCAGCCAAGATGGGAAGACTGGCACAGATACGCAGTATTTT.

This chain uses TRBV30 with TRBJ2-7; 8 nucleotides agree with TRBD1. Germline assignment: CDR1 GTSNPN and CDR2 SVGIG (reference sequence). The CDR3 extends over 14 amino acids. The V gene end was trimmed by 3 bases and the J gene end by 6 bases; junction bases not matched to a gene: 10. DNA of the CDR3: TGTGCCTGGAGAAAGGGTACAGGGGGTCGCGAGCAGTACTTC. Translation: CAWRKGTGGREQYF.